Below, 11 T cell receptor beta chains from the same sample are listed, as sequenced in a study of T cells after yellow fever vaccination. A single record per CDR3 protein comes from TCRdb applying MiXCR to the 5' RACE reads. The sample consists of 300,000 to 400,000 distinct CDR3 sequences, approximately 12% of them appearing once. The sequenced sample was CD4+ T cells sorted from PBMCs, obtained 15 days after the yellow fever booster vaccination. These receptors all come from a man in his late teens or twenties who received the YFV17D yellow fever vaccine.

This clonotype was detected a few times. In nucleotides, the CDR3 is TGTGCCAGCAGTTCGACCCCCAAGAATTCACCCCTCCACTTT. Its protein is CASSSTPKNSPLHF. The chain uses TRBV6-5 and TRBJ1-6; D is undetermined. V was cut by 4 bases and J by 7 bases, with 11 bases left in between. Germline CDR1 reads MNHEY; CDR2 reads SVGAGI. CDR3 length: 14 amino acids.

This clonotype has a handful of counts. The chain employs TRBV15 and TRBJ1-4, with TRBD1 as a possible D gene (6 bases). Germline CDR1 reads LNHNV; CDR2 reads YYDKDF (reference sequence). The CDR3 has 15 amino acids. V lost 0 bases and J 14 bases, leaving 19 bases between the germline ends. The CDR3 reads CATSRDIRQAARLFF. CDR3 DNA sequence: TGTGCCACCAGCAGAGATATTAGACAGGCGGCTAGGCTGTTTTTT.

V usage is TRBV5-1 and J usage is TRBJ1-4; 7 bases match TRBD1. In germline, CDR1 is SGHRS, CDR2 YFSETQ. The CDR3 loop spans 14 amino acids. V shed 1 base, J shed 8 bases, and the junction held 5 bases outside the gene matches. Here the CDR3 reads CASSLIGGTEKLFF. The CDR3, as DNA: TGCGCCAGCAGCTTGATAGGGGGCACGGAAAAACTGTTTTTT. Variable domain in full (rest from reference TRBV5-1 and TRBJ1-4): KAGVTQTPRYLIKTRGQQVTLSCSPISGHRSVSWYQQTPGQGLQFLFEYFSETQRNKGNFPGRFSGRQFSNSRSEMNVSTLELGDSALYLCASSLIGGTEKLFFGSGTQLSVL.

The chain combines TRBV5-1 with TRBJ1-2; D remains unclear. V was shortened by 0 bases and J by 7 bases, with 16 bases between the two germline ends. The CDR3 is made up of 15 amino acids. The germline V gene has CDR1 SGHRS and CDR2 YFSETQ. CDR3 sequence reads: CASSLEVGDPSGYTF. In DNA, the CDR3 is TGCGCCAGCAGCTTGGAAGTAGGTGACCCTAGTGGCTACACCTTC.

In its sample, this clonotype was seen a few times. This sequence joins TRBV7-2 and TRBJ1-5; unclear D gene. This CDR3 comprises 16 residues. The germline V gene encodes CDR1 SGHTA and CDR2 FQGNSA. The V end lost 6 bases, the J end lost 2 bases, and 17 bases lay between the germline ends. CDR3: CASSAGVSWGNQPQHF. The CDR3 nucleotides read TGTGCCAGCAGTGCTGGGGTCTCGTGGGGCAATCAGCCCCAGCATTTT.

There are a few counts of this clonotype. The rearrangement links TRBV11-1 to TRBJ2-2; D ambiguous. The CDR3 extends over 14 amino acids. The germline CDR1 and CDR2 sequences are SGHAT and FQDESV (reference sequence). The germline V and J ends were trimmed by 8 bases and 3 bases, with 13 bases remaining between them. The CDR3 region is CASSPGRYTGELFF. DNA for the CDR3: TGTGCCAGCTCCCCCGGGCGATACACCGGGGAGCTGTTTTTT.

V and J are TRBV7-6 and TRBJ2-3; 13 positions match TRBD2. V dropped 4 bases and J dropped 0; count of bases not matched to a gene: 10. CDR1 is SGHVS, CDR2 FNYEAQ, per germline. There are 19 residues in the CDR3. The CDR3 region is CASSSRPGLAGTSTDTQYF. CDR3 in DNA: TGTGCCAGCAGCTCGAGACCGGGACTAGCGGGGACTAGCACAGATACGCAGTATTTT.

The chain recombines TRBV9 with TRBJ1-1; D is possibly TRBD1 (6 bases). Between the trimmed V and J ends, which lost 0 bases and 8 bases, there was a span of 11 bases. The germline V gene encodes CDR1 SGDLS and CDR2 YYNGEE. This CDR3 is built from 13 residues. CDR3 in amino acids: CASSVARTGEAFF. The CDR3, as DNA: TGTGCCAGCAGCGTAGCTCGCACAGGGGAAGCTTTCTTT.

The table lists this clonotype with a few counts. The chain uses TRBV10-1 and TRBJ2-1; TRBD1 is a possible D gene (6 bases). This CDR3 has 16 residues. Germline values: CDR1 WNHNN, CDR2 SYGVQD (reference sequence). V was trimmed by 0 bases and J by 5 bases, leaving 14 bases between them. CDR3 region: CASSESYRVGDNEQFF. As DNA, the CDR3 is TGCGCCAGCAGTGAGTCATACAGGGTGGGGGACAATGAGCAGTTCTTC.

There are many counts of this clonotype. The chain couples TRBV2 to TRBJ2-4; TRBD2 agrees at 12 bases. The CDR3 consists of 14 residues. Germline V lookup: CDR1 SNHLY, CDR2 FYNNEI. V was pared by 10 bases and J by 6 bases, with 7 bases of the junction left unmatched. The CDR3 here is CATTGLAGRNIQYF. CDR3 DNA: TGTGCCACCACAGGACTAGCGGGGCGAAACATTCAGTACTTC.

For the CDR3, the DNA is TGTGCCAGTAGTATTACGGTGAATCAGCCCCAGCATTTT. Protein: CASSITVNQPQHF. The chain links TRBV19 to TRBJ1-5; D is ambiguous. The V and J ends lost 3 bases and 4 bases respectively, with 7 bases between them. This CDR3 spans 13 amino acids. Germline-derived CDR1 and CDR2 are LNHDA and SQIVND (reference sequence).